The entry below gives a single TCR beta chain sequence along with its context. These data come from a study of blood T cell repertoires in COVID-19. For the study at large: T cells, B-cell-depleted T cells, or PBMCs supplied cDNA or gDNA.

Repertoires were generated with immunoSEQ multiplex PCR, while TCRdb's copy carries only in-frame clones and drops some. Of about 260,000 clones in the sample, approximately 91% are singletons; the top ten hold around 0.7%. V was pared by 7 bases and J by 5 bases, with 6 bases of the junction left unmatched. CDR3 length: 15 amino acids. Germline V gene data show CDR1 as SSHAT and CDR2 as FNYEAQ (reference sequence). This receptor was identified in a human donor in a cohort sampled during active COVID-19. The sample taken for sequencing was peripheral blood. This sequence joins TRBV7-7 and TRBJ2-1; 12 bases agree with TRBD2. The CDR3 nucleotides are TGTGCCAGCAACCCACTAGCGGGGGGAGACAATGAGCAGTTCTTC. Its translation: CASNPLAGGDNEQFF.